The T cell receptor (beta chain) described here comes from a study of cytomegalovirus exposure and HLA in healthy donors. The PCR ran on 60 Vbeta and 13 Jbeta primers. Libraries were prepared by immunoSEQ multiplex PCR; TCRdb keeps only in-frame clonotypes and omits some of them. Of some 170,000 clones in the sample, roughly 85% were seen once. Germline values: CDR1 MNHEY, CDR2 SMNVEV (reference sequence). CDR3 size: 15 residues. V lost 6 bases, J lost 0 bases, and 12 bases lay in between. The sequencing input was PBMCs. The clonotype comes from a man younger than 30 in good health and CMV-seropositive. The rearrangement links TRBV27 to TRBJ2-1; no firm D call. Written as DNA, the CDR3 is TGTGCCAGCAGGGCAATTTTAAGCTCCTACAATGAGCAGTTCTTC. Amino acids: CASRAILSSYNEQFF.